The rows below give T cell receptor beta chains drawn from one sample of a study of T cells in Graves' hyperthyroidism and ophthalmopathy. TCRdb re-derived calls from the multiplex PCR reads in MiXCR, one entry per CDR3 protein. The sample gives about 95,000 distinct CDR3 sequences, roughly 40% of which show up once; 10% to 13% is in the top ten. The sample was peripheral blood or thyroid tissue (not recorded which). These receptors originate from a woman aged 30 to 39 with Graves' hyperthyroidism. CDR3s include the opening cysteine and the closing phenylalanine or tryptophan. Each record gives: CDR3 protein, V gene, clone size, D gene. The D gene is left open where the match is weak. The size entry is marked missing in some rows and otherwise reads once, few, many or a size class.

CASSLALPRHTEAFF TRBV7-9 - -
CASSSPVGTYEQYF TRBV28 few -
CASSLYDSYEQYF TRBV7-9 many -
CATGGSGKGAYEQYF TRBV19 many TRBD2
CASSDRDRGSFEQYF TRBV25-1 - TRBD1
CASGRGTAVGEQYF TRBV7-2 - TRBD1
CASSLAAYSGYEQYF TRBV5-1 many -
CATIRVGVAGANVLTF TRBV15 - -
CATSRNRVGEKLFF TRBV15 many -
CASSQAENSNQPQHF TRBV4-1 many -
CASNHQPQHF TRBV6-5 many -
CASSGIGRTGELLF TRBV7-2 - -
CASSSSQGTTEAFF TRBV27 many TRBD1
CASSVGTRQETQYF TRBV7-9 - -
CSARRFTQETQYF TRBV20-1 many -
CASSRTGTGQTEAFF TRBV7-3 - TRBD1
CASSSRQGGSPLHF TRBV10-3 - TRBD1
CASSPPGQGRGNTIYF TRBV7-2 - -
CASSIRTRGMGEKLFF TRBV7-2 once -
CAIGVGSSYEQYF TRBV10-3 - -
CSIKMGSDTQYF TRBV29-1 - -